This T cell receptor (beta chain) is from a study of control samples from healthy donors and cancer patients. Germline V gives CDR1 KGHDR, CDR2 SFDVKD. This CDR3 comprises 14 residues. Trimming stripped 4 bases from V and 2 bases from J, with 10 bases between. Assay used: immunoSEQ multiplex PCR; TCRdb lists only in-frame clones, some missing. The repertoire consists of some 130,000 clones, with roughly nine tenths occurring once and the leading ten covering over 6.5%. The sequenced sample was PBMCs. The J gene is TRBJ1-2, the V gene TRBV24-1; D unclear. This clonotype was sampled from a man aged 45-65 years with head and neck cancer. In nucleotides, the CDR3 is TGTGCCACCAGTGAACCGACTCGGAACTATGGCTACACCTTC. Its translation is CATSEPTRNYGYTF.